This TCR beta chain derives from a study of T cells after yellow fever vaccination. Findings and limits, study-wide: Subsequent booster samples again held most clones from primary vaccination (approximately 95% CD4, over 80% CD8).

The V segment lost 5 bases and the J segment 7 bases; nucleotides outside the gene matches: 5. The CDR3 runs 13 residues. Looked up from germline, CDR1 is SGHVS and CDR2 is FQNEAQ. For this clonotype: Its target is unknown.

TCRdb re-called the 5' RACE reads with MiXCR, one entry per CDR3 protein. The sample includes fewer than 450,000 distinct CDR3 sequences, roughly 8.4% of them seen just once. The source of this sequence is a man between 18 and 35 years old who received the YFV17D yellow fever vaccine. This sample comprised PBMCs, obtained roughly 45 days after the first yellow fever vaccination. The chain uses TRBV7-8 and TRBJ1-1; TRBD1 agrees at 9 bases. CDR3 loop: CASSRGTGLEAFF. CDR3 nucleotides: TGTGCCAGCAGCCGCGGGACAGGGCTTGAAGCTTTCTTT.